A selection of T cell receptor beta chains follows, all from one sample in a study of CD8 T cells in Susac syndrome. One entry per CDR3 protein, called by TCRdb with MiXCR from the immunoSEQ multiplex PCR reads. This repertoire shows roughly 190,000 distinct CDR3 sequences, roughly 94% found once; its top ten account for 0.1%. Sequences were obtained from CD4+ T cells from PBMCs. These receptors all stem from a human donor in good health. Both conserved end residues are part of each CDR3. The order of the fields is J gene, clone size, V gene, D gene, CDR3 DNA, CDR3 protein. D genes are given only for firm matches. Only some rows state a clone size, as once, few, many or a class for expanded clones.

TRBJ1-1 - TRBV20-1 - TGCAGTGCGGTGCCGGGACTGTCGAACACTGAAGCTTTCTTT CSAVPGLSNTEAFF
TRBJ2-5 - TRBV3-1 TRBD2 TGTGCCAGCAGCCAGGGGACTAGCGGGAGTCAGACCCAGTACTTC CASSQGTSGSQTQYF
TRBJ1-2 - TRBV15 TRBD1 TGTGCCACCAGCATGGGACAGGCCCTCTACACCTTC CATSMGQALYTF
TRBJ1-4 - TRBV30 - TGTGCGGCGACCAGGGACGATGAAAAACTGTTTTTT CAATRDDEKLFF
TRBJ2-7 - TRBV3-1 TRBD2 TGTGCCAGCAGCCAATCGTCTAGCGGGATCGGAGAGCAGTACTTC CASSQSSSGIGEQYF
TRBJ1-2 - TRBV7-9 TRBD1 TGTGCCAGCAGCTACACTTGGGACAGTTCCTATGGCTACACCTTC CASSYTWDSSYGYTF
TRBJ2-7 - TRBV12-3/TRBV12-4 TRBD1 TGTGCCAGCAGGGACGGGACAGGATACTACGAGCAGTACTTC CASRDGTGYYEQYF
TRBJ2-1 - TRBV14 TRBD2 TGTGCCAGCAGCCAATCACATACTAGCGGAAACTCCTACAATGAGCAGTTCTTC CASSQSHTSGNSYNEQFF
TRBJ2-7 - TRBV29-1 - TGCAGCGTTCGGAGACCTCTCACCTACGAGCAGTACTTC CSVRRPLTYEQYF
TRBJ1-1 - TRBV29-1 - TGCAGCGCAGTAAGAGACCAGGTCAACACTGAAGCTTTCTTT CSAVRDQVNTEAFF
TRBJ2-7 - TRBV20-1 TRBD2 TGCAGTGCTAGGGCCGGGACTAGCGGGAGAGCTCTTGAGCAGTACTTC CSARAGTSGRALEQYF
TRBJ1-1 - TRBV12-3/TRBV12-4 - TGTGCCAGCAGTCTCCCCTTCGCCACGGACACTGAAGCTTTCTTT CASSLPFATDTEAFF
TRBJ2-3 - TRBV15 - TGTGCCACCAGCAGAGAAGGTGCAGATACGCAGTATTTT CATSREGADTQYF
TRBJ1-1 - TRBV30 - TGTGCCTGGAGTCCCGGACACCGCACTGAAGCTTTCTTT CAWSPGHRTEAFF
TRBJ2-1 - TRBV29-1 TRBD1 TGCAGCGTTTTAGCTGACAGGGTAAATGAGCAGTTCTTC CSVLADRVNEQFF
TRBJ2-7 - TRBV7-2 - TGTGCCAGCAGCTTAGAGGGACGGTCCTACGAGCAGTACTTC CASSLEGRSYEQYF
TRBJ2-2 - TRBV28 - TGTGCCAGCAGCACAGGTTACAACACCGGGGAGCTGTTTTTT CASSTGYNTGELFF
TRBJ2-5 - TRBV2 TRBD2 TGTGCCAGCACCGAACGTGTACTAGCGGGAAGTGGAACCCAGTACTTC CASTERVLAGSGTQYF
TRBJ2-7 - TRBV30 - TGTGCCTGGAGTAGGGTAGGAGGGGAGCAGTACTTC CAWSRVGGEQYF
TRBJ2-1 once TRBV4-2 - TGTGCCAGCAGCCCCTTCGAGAGGGGATCCTACAATGAGCAGTTCTTC CASSPFERGSYNEQFF
TRBJ1-5 - TRBV7-2 - TGTGCCAGCAGCTTAGGCCCCCCTCAGCCCCAGCATTTT CASSLGPPQPQHF
TRBJ1-1 once TRBV30 TRBD1 TGTGCCTGGACTGCCGGGACAGCTAACACTGAAGCTTTCTTT CAWTAGTANTEAFF
TRBJ2-5 - TRBV29-1 - TGCAGCGTTGGGAGGATAGAGACCCAGTACTTC CSVGRIETQYF
TRBJ2-7 - TRBV30 TRBD1 TGTGCCTGGAGACAGGGGACCGAGCAGTACTTC CAWRQGTEQYF
TRBJ1-2 - TRBV28 - TGTGCCAGCAGTTTTGGGGGTCTAACAGCTAACTATGGCTACACCTTC CASSFGGLTANYGYTF
TRBJ2-3 - TRBV24-1 - TGTGCCACCAGTGATTTGCCTGGGCGGGACAGCACAGATACGCAGTATTTT CATSDLPGRDSTDTQYF